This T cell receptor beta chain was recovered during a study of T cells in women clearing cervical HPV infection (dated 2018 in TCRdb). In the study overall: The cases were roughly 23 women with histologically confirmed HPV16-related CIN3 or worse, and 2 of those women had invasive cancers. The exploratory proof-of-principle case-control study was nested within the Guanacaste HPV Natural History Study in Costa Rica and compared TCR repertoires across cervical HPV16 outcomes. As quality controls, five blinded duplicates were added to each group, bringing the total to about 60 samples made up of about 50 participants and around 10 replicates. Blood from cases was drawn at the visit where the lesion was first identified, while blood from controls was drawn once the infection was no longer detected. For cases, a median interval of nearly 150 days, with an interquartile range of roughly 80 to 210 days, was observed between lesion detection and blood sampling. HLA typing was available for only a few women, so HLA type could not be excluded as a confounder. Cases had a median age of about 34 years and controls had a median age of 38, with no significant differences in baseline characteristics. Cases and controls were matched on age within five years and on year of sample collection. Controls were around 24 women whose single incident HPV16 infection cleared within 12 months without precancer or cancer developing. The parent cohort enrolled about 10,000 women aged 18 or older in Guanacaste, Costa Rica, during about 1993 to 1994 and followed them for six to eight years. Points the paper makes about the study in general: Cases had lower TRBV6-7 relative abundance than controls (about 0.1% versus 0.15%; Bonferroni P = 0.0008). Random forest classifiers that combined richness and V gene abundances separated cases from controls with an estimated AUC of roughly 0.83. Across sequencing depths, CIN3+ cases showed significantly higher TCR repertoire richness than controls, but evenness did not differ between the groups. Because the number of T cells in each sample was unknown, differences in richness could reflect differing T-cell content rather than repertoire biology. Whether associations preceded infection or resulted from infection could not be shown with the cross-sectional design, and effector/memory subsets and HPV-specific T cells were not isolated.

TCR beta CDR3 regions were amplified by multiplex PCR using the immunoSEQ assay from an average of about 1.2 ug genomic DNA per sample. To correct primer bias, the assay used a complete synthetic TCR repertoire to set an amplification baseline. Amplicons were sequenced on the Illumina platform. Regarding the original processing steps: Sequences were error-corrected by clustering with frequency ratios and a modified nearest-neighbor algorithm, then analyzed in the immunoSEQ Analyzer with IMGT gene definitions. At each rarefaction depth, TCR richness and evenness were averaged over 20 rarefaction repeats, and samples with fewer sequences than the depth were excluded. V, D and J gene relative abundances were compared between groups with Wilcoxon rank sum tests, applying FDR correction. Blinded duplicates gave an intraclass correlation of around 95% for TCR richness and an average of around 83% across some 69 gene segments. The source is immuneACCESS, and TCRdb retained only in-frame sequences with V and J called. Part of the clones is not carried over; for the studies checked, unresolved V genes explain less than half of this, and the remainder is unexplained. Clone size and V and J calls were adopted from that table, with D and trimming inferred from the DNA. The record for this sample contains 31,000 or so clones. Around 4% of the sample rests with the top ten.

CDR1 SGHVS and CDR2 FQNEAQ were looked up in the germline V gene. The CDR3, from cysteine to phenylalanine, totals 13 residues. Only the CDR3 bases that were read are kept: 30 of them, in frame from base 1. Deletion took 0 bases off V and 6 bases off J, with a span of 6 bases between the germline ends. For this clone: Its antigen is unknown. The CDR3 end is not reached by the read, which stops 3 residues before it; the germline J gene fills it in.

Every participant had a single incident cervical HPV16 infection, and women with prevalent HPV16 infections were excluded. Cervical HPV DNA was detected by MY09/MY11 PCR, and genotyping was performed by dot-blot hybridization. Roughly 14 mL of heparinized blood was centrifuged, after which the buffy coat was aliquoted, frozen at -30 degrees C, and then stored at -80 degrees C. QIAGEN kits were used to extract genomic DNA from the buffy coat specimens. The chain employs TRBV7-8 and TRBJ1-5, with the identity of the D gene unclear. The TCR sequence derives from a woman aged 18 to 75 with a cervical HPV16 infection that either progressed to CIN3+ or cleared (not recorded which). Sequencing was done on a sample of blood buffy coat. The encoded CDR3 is CASSLAEGQPQHF. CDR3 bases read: TGTGCCAGCAGCTTAGCGGAGGGTCAGCCC. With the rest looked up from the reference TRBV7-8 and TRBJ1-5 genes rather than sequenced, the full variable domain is GAGVSQSPRYKVAKRGQDVALRCDPISGHVSLFWYQQALGQGPEFLTYFQNEAQLDKSGLPSDRFFAERPEGSVSTLKIQRTQQEDSAVYLCASSLAEGQPQHFGDGTRLSIL.